The subject of this entry is one T cell receptor beta chain. The junction shows a germline mismatch at one end, possibly a read error. The source of the sample is a study of glioma-infiltrating T cells. Germline V gene lookup returns CDR1 SNHLY and CDR2 FYNNEI. This CDR3 region has 14 residues. Amplification of TCR alpha and beta CDR3 regions from RNA used iRepertoire nested multiplex PCR. One-step reverse transcription and amplification started from roughly 100-400 ng of tissue mRNA or PBMC total RNA. TCRdb re-analysed the multiplex PCR reads in MiXCR, keeping a single row per CDR3 protein. The data contain more than 90,000 distinct CDR3 sequences, 40% of them singletons.

The chain recombines TRBV2 with TRBJ2-2; D is perhaps TRBD2 (5 bases). Sequencing was performed on glioma tissue, nonneoplastic brain tissue, or PBMCs (not recorded which). The TCR was taken from a human donor with low-grade glioma or glioblastoma, undergoing nonglioma brain surgery, or in good health (not recorded which). DNA of the CDR3: TGTGCCAGCAGTGAAGAGTCGGATGCCGGGGAGCTGCTTTTT. Translated: CASSEESDAGELLF.